This TCR beta chain appears in the sequencing data of a study of Ad26.COV2.S vaccination and SARS-CoV-2 variants. Study-wide context: Vaccine-arm donor from the placebo-controlled COV1001 Ad26.COV2.S trial. Broader study findings: Vaccinees and placebo recipients showed similar non-spike TCR breadth. Reportedly, after vaccination the spike-specific CD8+ and CD4+ T cell responses displayed substantial breadth.

The germline V gene has CDR1 SGHAT and CDR2 FQNNGV. The V and J ends lost 2 bases and 5 bases, in that order; junction bases with no gene match: 4. The CDR3 length is 14 residues. Assay used: immunoSEQ multiplex PCR; TCRdb lists only in-frame clones, some missing. Counted here are 350,000 to 500,000 clones, about 90% occurring once; the ten biggest clones make up around 4.5%. This clone was recorded once. The antigen remains unidentified. Specified treatment: roughly 18 received Ad26.COV2.S at low or high dose, single or two shots; several received placebo; per-sample allocation not given. After the first vaccine or placebo injection, samples were drawn on day 63.

The receptor's source is a person between 18 and 59 years old who received the Ad26.COV2.S COVID-19 vaccine or a placebo. The rearrangement uses TRBV11-2 and TRBJ1-1, with 8 bases lining up with TRBD1. The sample was peripheral blood, taken in a trial of Ad26.COV2.S vaccine versus placebo. The CDR3 loop reads CASSLTGGGTEAFF. The DNA for the CDR3 is TGTGCCAGCAGCTTAACAGGGGGTGGAACTGAAGCTTTCTTT.